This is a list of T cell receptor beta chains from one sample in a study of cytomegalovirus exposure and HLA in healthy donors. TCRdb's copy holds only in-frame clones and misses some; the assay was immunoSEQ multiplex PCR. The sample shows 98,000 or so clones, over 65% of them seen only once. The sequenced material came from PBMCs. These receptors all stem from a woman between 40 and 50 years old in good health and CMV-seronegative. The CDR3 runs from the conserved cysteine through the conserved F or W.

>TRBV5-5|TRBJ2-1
CASSLFTGNYNEQFF
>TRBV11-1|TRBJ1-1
CASSLGAFMGDAFF
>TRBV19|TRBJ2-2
CASSIPLVERRAGELFF
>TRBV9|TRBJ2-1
CASSAPREPNEQFF
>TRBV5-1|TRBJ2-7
CASSSGTGAYEQYF
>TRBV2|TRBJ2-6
CASSRGANVLTF
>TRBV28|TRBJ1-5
CASSMRAWPHSNQPQHF
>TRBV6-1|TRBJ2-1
CASIGWLAGYNEQFF
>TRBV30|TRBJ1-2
CAWSPKALFGSETYYGYTF
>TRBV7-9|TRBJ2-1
CASSHTVGLAMAHEQFF
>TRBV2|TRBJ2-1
CASMSAIYNEQFF
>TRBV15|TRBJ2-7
CATSRDGGRRYEQYF
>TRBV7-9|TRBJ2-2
CASSLGSGFYTGELFF
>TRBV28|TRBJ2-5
CASSQPLDAEETQYF
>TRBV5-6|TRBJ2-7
CASSPATGAEQYF
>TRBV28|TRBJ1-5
CASSLRQGDQPQHF
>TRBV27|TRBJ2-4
CASSPFSLAGDYIRNIQYF
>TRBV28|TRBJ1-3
CASSLGQGVRNTIYF
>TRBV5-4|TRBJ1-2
CASSRELAPTNYGYTF
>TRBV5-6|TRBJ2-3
CASSWGLFDTQYF
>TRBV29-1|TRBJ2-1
CSARRENRYNEQFF
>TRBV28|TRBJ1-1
CASSGTNRRCVAFF
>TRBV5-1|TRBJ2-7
CASSLGGTDLSYEQYF
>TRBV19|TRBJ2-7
CASSNRGIGYEQYF
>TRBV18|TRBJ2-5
CASSPVGQGASSQETQYF
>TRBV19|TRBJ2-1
CASSIVLHSTVAGGNEQFF
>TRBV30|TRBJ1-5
CAWAGEGGNQPQHF
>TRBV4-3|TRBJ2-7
CASSQDPPIAGPYEQYF
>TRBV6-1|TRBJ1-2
CASSLRGNYGYTF
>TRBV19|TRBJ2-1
CASSIQGPPQGHNEQFF